Following are 14 T cell receptor beta chains from one sample sequenced in a study of blood T cell repertoires in COVID-19. Only in-frame clones appear in the TCRdb table, and some are missing; sequencing was by immunoSEQ multiplex PCR. The data contain approximately 170,000 clones, approximately 87% of them singletons. Sequenced: peripheral blood. These receptor sequences come from an older woman with acute or convalescent COVID-19.

In its sample, this clone was seen once. The rearrangement joins TRBV7-2 to TRBJ2-7, with D perhaps matching TRBD2 (6 bases). This CDR3 region has 16 residues. V dropped 5 bases and J dropped 5 bases, with 22 bases sitting between them. Germline V gene lookup returns CDR1 SGHTA and CDR2 FQGNSA. Here the CDR3 reads CASSRKLGAGSDEQYF. The CDR3 DNA reads TGTGCCAGCAGCCGCAAACTCGGTGCGGGGTCTGACGAGCAGTACTTC.

The sample holds one count of this clone. This rearrangement joins TRBV11-3 to TRBJ2-3; 13 nucleotides agree with TRBD2. The CDR3 runs 17 residues. Looked up from germline, CDR1 is SGHNT and CDR2 is YENEEA. After removal of 1 base from V and 4 bases from J, the junction contained 5 bases not matched to a gene. CDR3 coding DNA: TGTGCCAGCAGCTTAGGGACTAGCGGGAGAAAAGCAGATACGCAGTATTTT. It specifies CASSLGTSGRKADTQYF.

The genes are TRBV5-1 and TRBJ2-1; 12 positions agree with TRBD2. This CDR3 has 18 residues. J was trimmed by 3 bases and V by 0 bases; bases with no gene match: 7. Germline CDR1 SGHRS, CDR2 YFSETQ. CDR3 sequence: CASSLAPTSGGHYNEQFF. In nucleotides, the CDR3 is TGCGCCAGCAGCTTGGCACCGACTAGCGGGGGCCACTACAATGAGCAGTTCTTC.

This clone appeared a single time. V gene TRBV9 combines with J gene TRBJ2-1; TRBD2 is a possible D gene (7 bases). V lost 3 bases, J lost 4 bases, and 20 bases lay in between. Germline CDR1 reads SGDLS; CDR2 reads YYNGEE. The CDR3 covers 17 residues. The CDR3 coding sequence is TGTGCCAGCAGCGCGGCAAGGGGGGGTAGCGCGTACAATGAGCAGTTCTTC. It yields the protein CASSAARGGSAYNEQFF.

The V gene is TRBV29-1, the J gene TRBJ1-2, with D hard to call. With 0 bases removed from V and 0 bases from J, the gap between germline ends came to 5 bases. The CDR3 is 13 residues long. The germline V gene has CDR1 SQVTM and CDR2 ANQGSEA. The CDR3 spells CSVEDQANYGYTF. Written as DNA, the CDR3 is TGCAGCGTTGAAGATCAGGCTAACTATGGCTACACCTTC.

This clone has a handful of counts. The chain is built from TRBV7-9 and TRBJ1-4, with 12 bases matching TRBD1. The length of the CDR3 is 18 residues. Trimming took 0 bases from V and 6 from J; bases not matched to a gene: 8. Germline CDR1 and CDR2: SEHNR and FQNEAQ (reference sequence). The CDR3 loop reads CASSLAVPGQGAYEKLFF. CDR3 in DNA: TGTGCCAGCAGCTTAGCCGTCCCGGGACAGGGGGCGTATGAAAAACTGTTTTTT.

This clone was counted only a few times. The rearrangement links TRBV30 to TRBJ1-1; D gene ambiguous. Germline CDR1 GTSNPN, CDR2 SVGIG (reference sequence). V lost 0 bases and J 4 bases, leaving 12 bases between the germline ends. CDR3 length: 14 amino acids. DNA of the CDR3: TGTGCCTGGAGTGTACCCGGACGGGGCACTGAAGCTTTCTTT. It codes for CAWSVPGRGTEAFF.

V is TRBV7-8 and J is TRBJ1-2; perhaps TRBD1 as D (6 bases). CDR1 is SGHVS and CDR2 is FQNEAQ in the germline V gene. The ends were cut back, 0 bases at V and 8 bases at J, with 13 bases in the middle. This CDR3 has 14 residues. The CDR3 bases are TGTGCCAGCAGCTTAGCGCCCAGGGGAAGAGGCTACACCTTC. It encodes CASSLAPRGRGYTF.

This chain uses TRBV5-4 with TRBJ2-4; possible D gene TRBD2, 5 bases. CDR3 size: 14 residues. Germline-derived CDR1 and CDR2 are SGHNT and YYREEE (reference sequence). Trimming removed 4 bases at V and 1 base at J, with 9 bases between. The DNA of the CDR3 is TGTGCCAGCAGCCCGAGGGAGGCCAAAAACATTCAGTACTTC. It translates to CASSPREAKNIQYF.

The chain links TRBV28 to TRBJ1-4, with 7 bases that match TRBD1. J gave up 14 bases and V 8 bases, and 11 bases lay outside the gene matches. Germline V gives CDR1 MDHEN, CDR2 SYDVKM. This CDR3 is built from 12 residues. The CDR3 DNA follows: TGTGCCAGCCGCCAGGGGGGCGCCCGTCTGTTTTTT. Encoded protein: CASRQGGARLFF.

This chain's CDR3 is CASSSGTSGNNEQFF. For the CDR3, the DNA is TGTGCCAGCAGTTCCGGGACTAGCGGGAACAATGAGCAGTTCTTC. The rearrangement joins TRBV27 to TRBJ2-1, with TRBD2 identical over 13 bases. Germline V gene lookup returns CDR1 MNHEY and CDR2 SMNVEV (reference sequence). This CDR3 is 15 amino acids long. With 4 bases clipped from V and 5 bases from J, the junction kept 2 bases outside the gene matches.

The CDR3 DNA sequence: TGTGCCAGCAGCGTAGGATCAGGGGATGGCTACACCTTC. Protein sequence: CASSVGSGDGYTF. The V gene is TRBV9, the J gene TRBJ1-2, with TRBD1 as a possible D gene (6 bases). Germline V CDR1 and CDR2: SGDLS, YYNGEE. Trimming took off 0 bases at V and 6 bases at J, with 9 bases between the two ends. The CDR3 runs to 13 residues.

This clone was counted once. The chain uses TRBV6-5 and TRBJ1-2; D not resolved. Trimming removed 6 bases from V and 1 base from J, with 12 bases in between. This CDR3 has 14 residues. Germline loops: CDR1 MNHEY, CDR2 SVGAGI. The DNA of the CDR3 is TGTGCCAGCAGACCGCCACAGTTTAACTATGGCTACACCTTC. This codes for CASRPPQFNYGYTF.

The genes are TRBV5-1 and TRBJ2-5; maybe TRBD1 (5 bases). Germline loops: CDR1 SGHRS, CDR2 YFSETQ. This CDR3 has 13 residues. The V end was cut by 0 bases, the J end by 4 bases, with 7 bases between. CDR3 nucleotides: TGCGCCAGCAGCTTGGCCAGGGCAGAGACCCAGTACTTC. It yields the protein CASSLARAETQYF.